The present T cell receptor beta chain was sequenced within a study of cytomegalovirus exposure and HLA in healthy donors. Study-level information: Around 85 million unique TCR sequences came from HLA-typed donors in an early release. Study findings and constraints: Per a prior analysis, the majority of TCR beta V segments were productive roughly 87% or roughly 30% of the time. More clonal expansion characterized HLA-associated TCR beta chains than equally common others in a later analysis.

The PCR was carried out with 60 Vbeta primers and 13 Jbeta primers. Profiled with immunoSEQ multiplex PCR; TCRdb holds only in-frame clones, not every one. This sample carries roughly 70,000 clones, roughly 81% of them seen once, and the ten largest clones take roughly 11%. Absent from the records is this donor's CMV serostatus. As to this clone: Antigen unknown.

CDR1 and CDR2 from the germline V gene are MGHRA and YSYEKL. Trimming left V 5 bases short and J 0 bases short, with 13 bases between. CDR3 length equals 16 residues. The material sequenced was PBMCs. V is TRBV4-1 and J is TRBJ1-4; D may be TRBD1 (5 bases). The source is a human donor in good health. As DNA, the CDR3 is TGCGCCAGCAGCACCCGACAGCAATCAACTAATGAAAAACTGTTTTTT. This gives the protein CASSTRQQSTNEKLFF.